Following are 16 T cell receptor beta chains from one sample sequenced in a study of blood T cell repertoires in COVID-19. The protocol was immunoSEQ multiplex PCR, while the TCRdb copy is restricted to in-frame clones and leaves out a portion. The table lists about 250,000 clones, roughly 86% of them singletons. The specimen sequenced was peripheral blood. These receptor sequences come from a man aged 45-60 years with acute or convalescent COVID-19.

The chain links TRBV7-9 to TRBJ2-3, with TRBD1 matching over 7 bases. Losses at the gene ends were 1 base for V and 2 bases for J; bases not matched to a gene: 6. Germline V CDR1 and CDR2: SEHNR, FQNEAQ (reference sequence). The length of the CDR3 is 16 residues. The CDR3, as DNA: TGTGCCAGCAGCTTAGGCCTCGGGACAGACACAGATACGCAGTATTTT. It yields the protein CASSLGLGTDTDTQYF.

The rearrangement links TRBV9 to TRBJ1-1; D unclear. CDR3 length equals 14 residues. Trimming removed 3 bases at V and 4 bases at J, with 13 bases between. Germline V lookup: CDR1 SGDLS, CDR2 YYNGEE. The CDR3: CASSARVQPTEAFF. The CDR3 region has the DNA TGTGCCAGCAGCGCCCGGGTCCAGCCCACTGAAGCTTTCTTT.

The chain has TRBV28 and TRBJ2-7, with 13 bases that match TRBD2. CDR3 length equals 18 residues. Germline CDR1 MDHEN, CDR2 SYDVKM. With 5 bases clipped from V and 2 bases from J, the junction kept 12 bases outside the gene matches. In nucleotides, the CDR3 is TGTGCCAGCAGTCTGACTAGCGGGAGGTTCGGAGGGACCTACGAGCAGTACTTC. This translates into CASSLTSGRFGGTYEQYF. Full variable domain (rest looked up from reference TRBV28 and TRBJ2-7): DVKVTQSSRYLVKRTGEKVFLECVQDMDHENMFWYRQDPGLGLRLIYFSYDVKMKEKGDIPEGYSVSREKKERFSLILESASTNQTSMYLCASSLTSGRFGGTYEQYFGPGTRLTVT.

The gene calls are TRBV3-1 (or the pseudogene TRBV3-2) and TRBJ2-1; 9 positions agree with TRBD2. The germline gives CDR1 LGHDT, CDR2 YNNKEL (reference sequence). Unmatched junction bases numbered 9, after V lost 0 bases and J lost 9 bases. The CDR3 is 16 amino acids. This chain's CDR3 is CASSQDRVAGAGEQFF. In nucleotides, the CDR3 is TGTGCCAGCAGCCAAGATAGAGTAGCGGGAGCGGGTGAGCAGTTCTTC.

The rearrangement uses TRBV5-4 and TRBJ2-5; 12 bases align to TRBD2. Losses at the gene ends were 2 bases for V and 5 bases for J; bases not matched to a gene: 4. Per germline, CDR1 SGHNT and CDR2 YYREEE (reference sequence). The CDR3 has 15 residues. Here the CDR3 reads CASSFGLAGGETQYF. CDR3 DNA: TGTGCCAGCAGCTTCGGTCTAGCGGGAGGGGAGACCCAGTACTTC. Looking up the rest from reference TRBV5-4 and TRBJ2-5 gives the full variable domain: ETGVTQSPTHLIKTRGQQVTLRCSSQSGHNTVSWYQQALGQGPQFIFQYYREEENGRGNFPPRFSGLQFPNYSSELNVNALELDDSALYLCASSFGLAGGETQYFGPGTRLLVL.

The chain has TRBV10-3 and TRBJ1-6; 8 bases agree with TRBD1. CDR1 and CDR2 from the germline V gene are ENHRY and SYGVKD. J lost 8 bases, V lost 6 bases, and 6 bases had no gene match. The CDR3 totals 14 residues. The CDR3 is CAIRDRVVDSPLHF. The CDR3 DNA is TGTGCCATCAGGGACAGGGTGGTTGATTCACCCCTCCACTTT.

The chain joins TRBV18 to TRBJ1-1, with a tentative D call TRBD1 (5 bases). The CDR3 has 16 residues. The germline V and J ends were trimmed by 0 bases and 0 bases, with 11 bases remaining between them. Germline loops: CDR1 KGHSH, CDR2 LQKENI. Here the CDR3 DNA reads TGTGCCAGCTCACCACCTTGGCAGGGCTTGAACACTGAAGCTTTCTTT. It codes for CASSPPWQGLNTEAFF. Drawing the rest from reference TRBV18 and TRBJ1-1, the complete variable domain is NAGVMQNPRHLVRRRGQEARLRCSPMKGHSHVYWYRQLPEEGLKFMVYLQKENIIDESGMPKERFSAEFPKEGPSILRIQQVVRGDSAAYFCASSPPWQGLNTEAFFGQGTRLTVV.

This sequence joins TRBV27 and TRBJ1-1; perhaps TRBD1 as D (6 bases). The germline V gene encodes CDR1 MNHEY and CDR2 SMNVEV (reference sequence). This CDR3 has 15 amino acids. V shed 5 bases and J shed 1 base, with 14 bases lying between them. CDR3 sequence: CASSMTGTKNTEAFF. Written as DNA, the CDR3 is TGTGCCAGCAGTATGACCGGGACAAAGAACACTGAAGCTTTCTTT.

The V call is TRBV5-1, the J call TRBJ2-2; tentative D call: TRBD1 (6 bases). Per the germline V gene, CDR1 is SGHRS and CDR2 is YFSETQ. The CDR3 totals 13 residues. Trimming shortened V by 4 bases and J by 4 bases, and 8 bases separated the two germline ends. In nucleotides, the CDR3 is TGCGCCAGCAGCACAGGGTTCACCGGGGAGCTGTTTTTT. The encoded protein is CASSTGFTGELFF. The complete variable domain, with remaining parts taken from reference TRBV5-1 and TRBJ2-2, reads KAGVTQTPRYLIKTRGQQVTLSCSPISGHRSVSWYQQTPGQGLQFLFEYFSETQRNKGNFPGRFSGRQFSNSRSEMNVSTLELGDSALYLCASSTGFTGELFFGEGSRLTVL.

The J gene is TRBJ2-2, the V gene TRBV7-2; weak D call: TRBD1 (6 bases). The CDR3 consists of 15 residues. Trimming removed 2 bases from V and 5 bases from J, with 12 bases in between. Germline assignment: CDR1 SGHTA and CDR2 FQGNSA. CDR3 in amino acids: CASSLLRTETGELFF. DNA for the CDR3: TGTGCCAGCAGCTTACTCCGGACAGAAACCGGGGAGCTGTTTTTT.

The chain carries TRBV6-6 and TRBJ2-1; 11 bases are shared with TRBD1. CDR1 is MNHNY and CDR2 is SVGAGI in the germline V gene (reference sequence). With V trimmed by 5 bases and J by 2 bases, 17 bases remained unmatched. CDR3 size: 20 residues. Here the CDR3 reads CASSPERDRGYSEPYNEQFF. CDR3 nucleotide sequence: TGTGCCAGCAGTCCAGAGCGGGACAGGGGGTATTCAGAACCCTACAATGAGCAGTTCTTC.

The rearrangement links TRBV5-5 to TRBJ1-5; a weak D match, TRBD1 (6 bases). Germline loops: CDR1 SGHKS, CDR2 YYEKEE (reference sequence). The V end was cut by 0 bases, the J end by 5 bases, with 12 bases between. The CDR3 runs 15 residues. CDR3 loop: CASSLATGLDQPQHF. In DNA, the CDR3 is TGTGCCAGCAGCTTGGCCACAGGGTTGGATCAGCCCCAGCATTTT.

The J gene is TRBJ2-1, the V gene TRBV2; 10 bases align to TRBD2. The CDR3 has 13 amino acids. Per the germline V gene, CDR1 is SNHLY and CDR2 is FYNNEI. The ends lost 10 bases at V and 8 bases at J; junction bases unmatched: 8. This CDR3 reads CANSGGLPHEQFF. As DNA, the CDR3 is TGTGCCAATAGCGGGGGGCTCCCCCATGAGCAGTTCTTC. Variable domain in full (rest from reference TRBV2 and TRBJ2-1): EPEVTQTPSHQVTQMGQEVILRCVPISNHLYFYWYRQILGQKVEFLVSFYNNEISEKSEIFDDQFSVERPDGSNFTLKIRSTKLEDSAMYFCANSGGLPHEQFFGPGTRLTVL.

The chain couples TRBV10-1 to TRBJ2-1; 9 bases agree with TRBD1. The CDR3 is made up of 14 amino acids. J lost 6 bases, V lost 6 bases, and 6 bases had no gene match. Looked up from germline, CDR1 is WNHNN and CDR2 is SYGVQD (reference sequence). The CDR3 nucleotides read TGCGCCAGCAGACCGGGACAGGGATCCAATGAGCAGTTCTTC. Translating gives CASRPGQGSNEQFF.

A few counts support this clone. This chain uses TRBV7-2 with TRBJ2-5, with D tentatively TRBD1 (7 bases). The V end lost 5 bases, the J end lost 4 bases, and 14 bases lay between the germline ends. This CDR3 is 14 amino acids long. Germline V gene sequence: CDR1 SGHTA, CDR2 FQGNSA. CDR3 nucleotides: TGTGCCAGCAGCAGGGGGCGGGGTCGAGAGACCCAGTACTTC. It translates to CASSRGRGRETQYF.

This chain connects TRBV21-1 to TRBJ1-1. TRBV21-1 is a known pseudogene. The CDR3 is 16 amino acids. The CDR3 spells CASSKGWLRAQTEAFF. As DNA, the CDR3 is TGTGCCAGCAGCAAAGGTTGGTTGCGGGCGCAGACTGAAGCTTTCTTT.